This TCR beta chain appears in the sequencing data of a study of CD8 T cells in ankylosing spondylitis. General study results and limits: Clones tied to disease were said to be significantly enriched in matched ankylosing spondylitis synovial fluid. In peripheral blood, disease-linked CD8+ clones occurred at relatively low frequencies.

As concerns this clonotype: Its antigen is currently unknown.

Quantitative 5'-RACE with molecular barcodes produced the TCR beta libraries. MiXCR was run by TCRdb on the 5' RACE reads, yielding one entry per CDR3 protein. This sample has over 150,000 distinct CDR3 sequences, with about 13% found just once. Trimming removed 2 bases from V and 7 bases from J; junction bases left unmatched: 5. CDR1 DFQATT and CDR2 SNEGSKA come from the germline V gene (reference sequence). The CDR3 is 14 residues long. The source of this sequence is a male donor with ankylosing spondylitis or in good health (not recorded which). The sequenced sample was blood, either unsorted or a sorted T cell fraction (not recorded which). The chain has TRBV20-1 and TRBJ2-1, with TRBD2 matching over 10 bases. DNA of the CDR3: TGCAGTGCTAGAAACCTAGCGGGAGTTAATGAGCAGTTCTTC. Translated, it gives CSARNLAGVNEQFF.